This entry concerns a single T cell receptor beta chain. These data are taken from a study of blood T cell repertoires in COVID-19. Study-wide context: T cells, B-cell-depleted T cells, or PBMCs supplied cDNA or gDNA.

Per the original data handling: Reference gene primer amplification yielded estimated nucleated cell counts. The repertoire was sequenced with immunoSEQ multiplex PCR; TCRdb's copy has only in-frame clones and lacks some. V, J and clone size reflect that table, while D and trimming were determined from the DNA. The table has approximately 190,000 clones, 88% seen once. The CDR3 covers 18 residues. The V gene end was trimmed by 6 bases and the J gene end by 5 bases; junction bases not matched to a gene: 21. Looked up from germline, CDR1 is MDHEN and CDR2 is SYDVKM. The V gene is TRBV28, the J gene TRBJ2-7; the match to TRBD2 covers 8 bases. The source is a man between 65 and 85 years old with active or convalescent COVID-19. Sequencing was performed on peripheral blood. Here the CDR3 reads CASSSAGAGSGRMDEQYF. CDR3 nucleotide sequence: TGTGCCAGCAGCTCAGCGGGGGCAGGGTCCGGGAGAATGGACGAGCAGTACTTC.